This passage covers 18 T cell receptor beta chains from one sample sequenced in a study of cytomegalovirus exposure and HLA in healthy donors. The PCR was carried out with 60 Vbeta primers and 13 Jbeta primers. Libraries were prepared by immunoSEQ multiplex PCR; TCRdb keeps only in-frame clonotypes and omits some of them. The sample has 150,000 to 200,000 clones, 70% to 75% seen once. Sequenced input: PBMCs. These receptors were taken from a man younger than 30 in good health and CMV-seropositive.

The chain recombines TRBV6-6 with TRBJ2-3, with D possibly matching TRBD1 (5 bases). This CDR3 is 14 amino acids long. V shed 4 bases and J shed 1 base, with 9 bases lying between them. Germline V gene data show CDR1 as MNHNY and CDR2 as SVGAGI (reference sequence). The CDR3 reads CASSFRGGTDTQYF. CDR3 coding DNA: TGTGCCAGCAGTTTTAGGGGCGGCACAGATACGCAGTATTTT.

The chain links TRBV29-1 to TRBJ1-1; maybe TRBD1 (5 bases). The CDR3 loop spans 11 amino acids. From germline, CDR1 is SQVTM and CDR2 ANQGSEA. Trimming removed 4 bases from V and 11 bases from J, with 14 bases in between. The CDR3 protein is CSVGAGLGAFF. DNA of the CDR3: TGCAGCGTTGGAGCGGGACTTGGGGCTTTCTTT.

The chain links TRBV9 to TRBJ1-4; D not certain. CDR1 and CDR2 from the germline V gene are SGDLS and YYNGEE. The germline V and J ends were trimmed by 0 bases and 5 bases, with 11 bases remaining between them. The CDR3 is 15 residues long. DNA for the CDR3: TGTGCCAGCAGCGTAGGTGAGGTCTCAAATGAAAAACTGTTTTTT. Translation gives CASSVGEVSNEKLFF.

This chain connects TRBV14 to TRBJ2-2; the D gene is possibly TRBD2 (6 bases). Trimming shortened V by 4 bases and J by 4 bases, and 10 bases separated the two germline ends. This CDR3 comprises 14 residues. CDR1 and CDR2 (germline): SGHDN, FVKESK. In DNA form, the CDR3 reads TGTGCCAGCAGCCGACTAGATGTCACCGGGGAGCTGTTTTTT. Translated: CASSRLDVTGELFF.

V usage is TRBV6-1 and J usage is TRBJ1-1; 8 nucleotides match TRBD1. This CDR3 has 16 amino acids. CDR1 is MNHNS, CDR2 SASEGT, per germline. The J segment lost 1 base and the V segment lost 2 bases, leaving 6 bases of the junction unmatched. CDR3 sequence reads: CASSERHRGGNTEAFF. CDR3 nucleotide sequence: TGTGCCAGCAGTGAACGGCACAGGGGGGGGAACACTGAAGCTTTCTTT.

The J gene is TRBJ1-2, the V gene TRBV7-9; unclear D gene. CDR1 SEHNR and CDR2 FQNEAQ come from the germline V gene (reference sequence). The CDR3 sequence is 12 residues long. Trimming cost V 3 bases and J 0 bases, with 2 bases left between them. DNA for the CDR3: TGTGCCAGCAGCTTTACTAACTATGGCTACACCTTC. Translation: CASSFTNYGYTF.

The chain has TRBV9 and TRBJ2-5, with 7 positions matching TRBD1. The CDR3 has 15 amino acids. The germline V gene encodes CDR1 SGDLS and CDR2 YYNGEE. V shed 3 bases, J shed 2 bases, and the junction held 7 bases outside the gene matches. The CDR3 protein is CASSEGTVLQETQYF. The CDR3 DNA follows: TGTGCCAGCAGCGAAGGGACAGTCCTTCAAGAGACCCAGTACTTC.

This chain links TRBV19 with TRBJ1-1, with 11 positions matching TRBD1. CDR3 size: 12 residues. The germline V gene encodes CDR1 LNHDA and CDR2 SQIVND (reference sequence). J gave up 9 bases and V 3 bases, and 0 bases lay outside the gene matches. CDR3 amino acids: CASSMDRGQAFF. In nucleotides, the CDR3 is TGTGCCAGTAGTATGGACAGGGGGCAAGCTTTCTTT.

This clone occurred a few times. This rearrangement joins TRBV9 to TRBJ1-2; TRBD1 might be the D (6 bases). Germline CDR1 SGDLS, CDR2 YYNGEE. This CDR3 is built from 18 residues. Deletions cut 3 bases from V and 4 bases from J, with 25 bases between. CDR3 DNA sequence: TGTGCCAGCAGCGAGGGCCCCTCCGGGACAAGAGGATTCTATGGCTACACCTTC. Amino acid sequence: CASSEGPSGTRGFYGYTF.

The chain carries TRBV5-1 and TRBJ2-1; TRBD2 matches at 11 bases. This CDR3 has 15 residues. The germline V gene encodes CDR1 SGHRS and CDR2 YFSETQ. V shed 3 bases and J 3 bases; nucleotides not matched to a gene: 2. This CDR3 reads CASSYGLAGYNEQFF. CDR3 nucleotide sequence: TGCGCCAGCAGCTACGGACTAGCGGGCTACAATGAGCAGTTCTTC. The entire variable domain, with the rest obtained from reference TRBV5-1 and TRBJ2-1, is as follows: KAGVTQTPRYLIKTRGQQVTLSCSPISGHRSVSWYQQTPGQGLQFLFEYFSETQRNKGNFPGRFSGRQFSNSRSEMNVSTLELGDSALYLCASSYGLAGYNEQFFGPGTRLTVL.

The chain uses TRBV2 and TRBJ2-5, with unresolved D. Germline V gene data show CDR1 as SNHLY and CDR2 as FYNNEI. Trimming pared 9 bases from V and 1 base from J, leaving 6 bases between. This CDR3 is 11 amino acids long. The CDR3 DNA reads as TGTGCCAGACAGCCCCAAGAGACCCAGTACTTC. It yields the protein CARQPQETQYF.

The rearrangement joins TRBV27 to TRBJ2-2; a weak D match, TRBD2 (5 bases). V lost 5 bases and J 4 bases, leaving 8 bases between the germline ends. CDR3 size: 13 residues. Per germline, CDR1 MNHEY and CDR2 SMNVEV (reference sequence). Here the CDR3 DNA reads TGTGCCAGCAGTCTCGGACTCACCGGGGAGCTGTTTTTT. It encodes CASSLGLTGELFF.

This clone was seen only once. The gene calls are TRBV28 and TRBJ1-2; D may be TRBD1 (6 bases). Germline V CDR1 and CDR2: MDHEN, SYDVKM. This CDR3 region has 14 residues. The V end was cut by 4 bases, the J end by 2 bases, with 11 bases between. DNA of the CDR3: TGTGCCAGCAGTTCCTCAGACAGGAACTATGGCTACACCTTC. This translates into CASSSSDRNYGYTF.

V gene TRBV29-1 combines with J gene TRBJ2-3; a weak D match, TRBD2 (6 bases). Germline V CDR1 and CDR2: SQVTM, ANQGSEA. V was shortened by 7 bases and J by 3 bases, with 20 bases between the two germline ends. This CDR3 is built from 15 residues. The DNA of the CDR3 is TGCAGCGGCTATCTCCTAGCGCCAAGGACAGATACGCAGTATTTT. Protein sequence: CSGYLLAPRTDTQYF.

This clone appeared once. The J gene is TRBJ2-2, the V gene TRBV19; TRBD1 matches 8 bases. Germline CDR1 reads LNHDA; CDR2 reads SQIVND (reference sequence). The CDR3 length is 14 residues. Trimming at V came to 5 bases and at J to 5 bases, leaving 4 bases not matched to a gene. The CDR3 reads CASSQQGVTGELFF. In nucleotides, the CDR3 is TGTGCCAGTAGTCAACAGGGGGTGACCGGGGAGCTGTTTTTT.

This clone occurred a few times. The J gene is TRBJ1-6, the V gene TRBV9; maybe TRBD1 (5 bases). Between the trimmed V and J ends, which lost 3 bases and 9 bases, there was a span of 13 bases. Germline V CDR1 and CDR2: SGDLS, YYNGEE. The CDR3 has 14 residues. The CDR3 nucleotides are TGTGCCAGCAGCGAGGGGACTCCCCCTTCACCCCTCCACTTT. It is translated as CASSEGTPPSPLHF.

V is TRBV5-5 and J is TRBJ1-1; D is undetermined. CDR1 is SGHKS, CDR2 YYEKEE, per germline (reference sequence). Trimming took off 4 bases at V and 4 bases at J, with 14 bases between the two ends. CDR3 length: 14 amino acids. CDR3 in amino acids: CASSRGVRPTEAFF. The CDR3 DNA sequence: TGTGCCAGCAGCAGAGGCGTTCGTCCCACTGAAGCTTTCTTT.

The chain carries TRBV19 and TRBJ2-1; 13 bases fit TRBD2. V shed 2 bases and J 1 base; nucleotides not matched to a gene: 2. From germline, CDR1 is LNHDA and CDR2 SQIVND (reference sequence). The CDR3 extends over 17 amino acids. CDR3 region: CASSIWGLAGSYNEQFF. As DNA, the CDR3 is TGTGCCAGTAGTATATGGGGACTAGCGGGATCCTACAATGAGCAGTTCTTC. Variable domain in full (rest from reference TRBV19 and TRBJ2-1): DGGITQSPKYLFRKEGQNVTLSCEQNLNHDAMYWYRQDPGQGLRLIYYSQIVNDFQKGDIAEGYSVSREKKESFPLTVTSAQKNPTAFYLCASSIWGLAGSYNEQFFGPGTRLTVL.